This section outlines one T cell receptor (beta chain) sequence together with its context. Profiled with immunoSEQ multiplex PCR; TCRdb holds only in-frame clones, not every one. The data hold about 200,000 clones, with 94% observed a single time. The data originate from a study of blood T cell repertoires in COVID-19. Germline V gives CDR1 SGHDT, CDR2 YYEEEE. Trimming stripped 2 bases from V and 4 bases from J, with 18 bases between. The CDR3 runs 16 residues. The source material was peripheral blood. The V and J genes are TRBV5-6 and TRBJ1-2; D is perhaps TRBD1 (5 bases). The clonotype comes from a man aged 25 to 40 with COVID-19, enrolled during active disease. As DNA, the CDR3 is TGTGCCAGCAGCTTTTACCTCGGGACTCCGGGCTATGGCTACACCTTC. The encoded protein is CASSFYLGTPGYGYTF.